This T cell receptor beta chain was captured by sequencing in a study of PD-1 blockade in mismatch repair-deficient tumors. Study findings and constraints: After pembrolizumab, tumor-resident clones rose rapidly, then generally contracted before radiologic responses.

V shed 3 bases, J shed 0 bases, and the junction held 7 bases outside the gene matches. Germline V CDR1 and CDR2: MNHEY, SMNVEV (reference sequence). CDR3 size: 17 residues. A few pembrolizumab responders had their TCRs sequenced. Profiling relied on immunoSEQ multiplex PCR, and the TCRdb table lists in-frame clones only, not all of them. Among 35,000 or so clones listed, 85% were seen once. Worth noting for this clone: Its antigen is undetermined.

This TCR was recovered from an adult with mismatch repair-deficient cancer. Here the sequenced sample was peripheral blood, taken around 75 weeks after starting pembrolizumab. The chain joins TRBV27 to TRBJ2-7; 11 bases are a match to TRBD2. Here the CDR3 DNA reads TGTGCCAGCAGTTTTGTGGGACTAGCGGATAGCTCCTACGAGCAGTACTTC. It encodes CASSFVGLADSSYEQYF.